A selection of T cell receptor beta chains follows, all from one sample in a study of PD-1 blockade in classical Hodgkin lymphoma. This table comes from immunoSEQ multiplex PCR, and its TCRdb copy is limited to in-frame clones, with some not included. Counted here are roughly 150,000 clones, about 78% occurring once; the ten biggest clones make up roughly 9.8%. This sample comprised peripheral blood mononuclear cells (PBMCs), obtained before the second cycle of nivolumab. Receptors were obtained from a human donor with classical Hodgkin lymphoma. The CDR3 runs from the conserved cysteine through the conserved F or W. The order of the fields is V gene, J gene, clone size, D gene, CDR3 DNA, CDR3 protein. The D gene is left open where the match is weak. Size is omitted from some rows. Given values are once, few, many or a class for expanded clones.

TRBV6-1	TRBJ1-5	once	TRBD1	TGTGCCAGCCAGACAGGGGGAGATCAGCCCCAGCATTTT	CASQTGGDQPQHF
TRBV30	TRBJ1-4	NA	NA	TGTGCCTGGACCTTCAATAGAGGTGAAAAACTGTTTTTT	CAWTFNRGEKLFF
TRBV27	TRBJ2-7	NA	TRBD1	TGTGCCAGCAGCTCTATACAGGGGCAAACCTACGAGCAGTACTTC	CASSSIQGQTYEQYF
TRBV6-5	TRBJ2-3	NA	TRBD1	TGTGCCAGCAGTTACGACAGGGCCACAGATACGCAGTATTTT	CASSYDRATDTQYF
TRBV6-5	TRBJ1-4	few	NA	TGTGCCAGCAGTTACGGGGCCGGAGGCGGTGAAAAACTGTTTTTT	CASSYGAGGGEKLFF
TRBV9	TRBJ1-3	NA	NA	TGTGCCAGCAGCCCCTGGCAGGCGGGAAACACCATATATTTT	CASSPWQAGNTIYF
TRBV11-2	TRBJ1-2	NA	NA	TGTGCCAGCAGAGATCCTATGGGCTACACCTTC	CASRDPMGYTF
TRBV6-5	TRBJ2-7	NA	NA	TGTGCCAGCACCGATCGGGCCCCGAGTCCCTACGAGCAGTACTTC	CASTDRAPSPYEQYF
TRBV7-7	TRBJ2-3	NA	TRBD1	TGTGCCAGCAGGACAGGGTTATTAGATACGCAGTATTTT	CASRTGLLDTQYF
TRBV7-6	TRBJ2-2	NA	TRBD1	TGTGCCAGCAGCAGGGGACAGCTGAACACCGGGGAGCTGTTTTTT	CASSRGQLNTGELFF
TRBV9	TRBJ2-1	NA	NA	TGTGCCAGCAGCCCCGGGACTCTCAATGAGCAGTTCTTC	CASSPGTLNEQFF
TRBV10-3	TRBJ1-2	NA	NA	TGTGCCATCAGTGAGTCGACGACAACGCGAGGTGGCTACACCTTC	CAISESTTTRGGYTF
TRBV28	TRBJ2-7	NA	NA	TGTGCCAGCAGTTTTCCCCCTATTTACGAGCAGTACTTC	CASSFPPIYEQYF
TRBV25-1	TRBJ1-1	NA	NA	TGTGCCAGCAGTGAATTGGGTATTCCAACTGAAGCTTTCTTT	CASSELGIPTEAFF
TRBV28	TRBJ2-7	NA	NA	TGTGCCAGCAGTCCGACCCGGGCAGGGGGGTACGAGCAGTACTTC	CASSPTRAGGYEQYF
TRBV5-1	TRBJ1-2	many	NA	TGCGCCAGCAGCTTTGGGGGGTATAACTTCTATGGCTACACCTTC	CASSFGGYNFYGYTF
TRBV25-1	TRBJ2-7	NA	NA	TGTGCCAGCAGTGATGGAAGGCGCTCTCTCTACGAGCAGTACTTC	CASSDGRRSLYEQYF
TRBV2	TRBJ2-1	NA	TRBD1	TGTGCCAGCCGTGGGTTGGGGGACAGAGTGGTCTTC	CASRGLGDRVVF
TRBV5-1	TRBJ2-6	NA	NA	TGCGCCAGCAGCTTGTGGGGCAGTGGGGCCAACGTCCTGACTTTC	CASSLWGSGANVLTF
TRBV5-8	TRBJ2-7	NA	NA	TGTGCCAGCAGCTCGGAGAGCTCCTACGAGCAGTACTTC	CASSSESSYEQYF
TRBV5-1	TRBJ1-1	NA	NA	TGCGCCAGCAGCTTTAACGGGGCAGAAGGAGGAAAGACTTTCTTT	CASSFNGAEGGKTFF
TRBV7-3	TRBJ1-2	once	TRBD1	TGTGCCAGCAGCCCGCTAGGCAGGGGGCATGGCTACACCTTC	CASSPLGRGHGYTF
TRBV2	TRBJ1-4	NA	NA	TGTGCCAGCAGTGCAGGATACAATGAAAAACTGTTTTTT	CASSAGYNEKLFF
TRBV19	TRBJ2-3	NA	NA	TGTGCCAGTAGTATAGCCGGGAATACGCAGTATTTT	CASSIAGNTQYF
TRBV19	TRBJ1-5	NA	NA	TGTGCCAGTAGTACTTCCGGGTGGCTAGACAGCGTCAATCAGCCCCAGCATTTT	CASSTSGWLDSVNQPQHF
TRBV27	TRBJ1-6	once	NA	TGTGCCAGCAGCCCGTGGGCGAGCTCCTATAATTCACCCCTCCACTTT	CASSPWASSYNSPLHF
TRBV6-5	TRBJ1-2	NA	NA	TGTGCCGTGGGGGTTTTTAACTATGGCTACACCTTC	CAVGVFNYGYTF
TRBV7-2	TRBJ2-3	NA	NA	TGTGCCAGCAGCCAGGGTGGGGGGTTCTCCACTTATACGCAGTATTTT	CASSQGGGFSTYTQYF
TRBV5-1	TRBJ2-2	NA	NA	TGCGCCAGCAGTTTGGACAGTTCGAACACCGGGGAGCTGTTTTTT	CASSLDSSNTGELFF
TRBV27	TRBJ2-3	NA	NA	TGTGCCAGCAGCCCCCGGGCTAGCAGGCAGTATTTT	CASSPRASRQYF
TRBV5-4	TRBJ1-3	NA	NA	TGCGCCAGCAGCCAAGACCGGGACTCCAGCTCCCTTTTATATTTT	CASSQDRDSSSLLYF
TRBV4-2	TRBJ2-1	NA	TRBD2	TGTGCCAGCACCTCTCTAGTCGGGGGGGCCTATGAGCAGTTCTTC	CASTSLVGGAYEQFF
TRBV30	TRBJ2-1	NA	NA	TGTGCCTGGAGTAATAGGGTCCTGGCGTTCTTC	CAWSNRVLAFF
TRBV28	TRBJ1-3	NA	NA	TGTGCCAGCAGTTTATGGGGCAGGGGCTCCGGAAACACCATATATTTT	CASSLWGRGSGNTIYF
TRBV11-2	TRBJ2-7	NA	TRBD1	TGTGCCAGCAGCTTAGTGCAGGGGGCCTCCTACGAGCAGTACTTC	CASSLVQGASYEQYF
TRBV18	TRBJ1-2	NA	NA	TGTGCCAGCTCACCGGATTCAGTTAGCTATGGCTACACCTTC	CASSPDSVSYGYTF
TRBV9	TRBJ1-1	NA	TRBD1	TGTGCCAGCAGCAGACAGGGGGCGGACATTGAAGCTTTCTTT	CASSRQGADIEAFF
TRBV2	TRBJ1-2	NA	NA	TGTGCCAGCAGTTATACCCGGGACATCGGGGGCTACACCTTC	CASSYTRDIGGYTF
TRBV5-8	TRBJ2-5	once	NA	TGTGCCAGCAGCGCCCCGCCCGGCAGGGCGGGAGAGACCCAGTACTTC	CASSAPPGRAGETQYF
TRBV2	TRBJ2-1	once	TRBD2	TGTGCCAGCAGTGGACTAGCAGGTTACAATGAGCAGTTCTTC	CASSGLAGYNEQFF
TRBV28	TRBJ1-4	NA	NA	TGTGCCAGCAGGAAGACCGCCTATAATGAAAAACTGTTTTTT	CASRKTAYNEKLFF
TRBV20-1	TRBJ2-3	NA	NA	TGCAGTGCTCAAGTGGAGGATACGCAGTATTTT	CSAQVEDTQYF